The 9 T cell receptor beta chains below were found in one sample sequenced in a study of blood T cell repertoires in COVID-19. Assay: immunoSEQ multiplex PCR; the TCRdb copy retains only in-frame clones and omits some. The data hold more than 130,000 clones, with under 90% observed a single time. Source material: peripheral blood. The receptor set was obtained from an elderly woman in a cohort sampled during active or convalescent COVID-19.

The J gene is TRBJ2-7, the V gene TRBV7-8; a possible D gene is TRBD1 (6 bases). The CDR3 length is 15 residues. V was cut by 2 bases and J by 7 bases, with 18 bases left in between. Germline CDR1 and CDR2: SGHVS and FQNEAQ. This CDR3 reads CASSLPPGQVWEQYF. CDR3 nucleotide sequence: TGTGCCAGCAGCTTACCCCCGGGACAAGTCTGGGAGCAGTACTTC.

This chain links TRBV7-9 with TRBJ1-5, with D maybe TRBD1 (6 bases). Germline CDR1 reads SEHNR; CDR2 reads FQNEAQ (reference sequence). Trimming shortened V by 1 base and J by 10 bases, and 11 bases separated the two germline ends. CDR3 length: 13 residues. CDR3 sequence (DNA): TGTGCCAGCAGCTTAGTTTCACAGGGTCCCCAGCATTTT. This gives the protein CASSLVSQGPQHF.

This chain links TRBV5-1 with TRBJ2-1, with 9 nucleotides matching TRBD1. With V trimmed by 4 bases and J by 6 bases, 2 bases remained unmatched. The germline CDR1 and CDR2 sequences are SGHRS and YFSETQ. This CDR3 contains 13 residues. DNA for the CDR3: TGCGCCAGCAGCCGGGGACAGGGCAATGAGCAGTTCTTC. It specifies CASSRGQGNEQFF.

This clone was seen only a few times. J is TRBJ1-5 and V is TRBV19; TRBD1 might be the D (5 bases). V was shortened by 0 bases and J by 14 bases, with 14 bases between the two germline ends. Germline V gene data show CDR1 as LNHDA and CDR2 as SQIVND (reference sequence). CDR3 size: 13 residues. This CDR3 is CASSIDQETAKHF. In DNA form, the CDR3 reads TGTGCCAGTAGTATAGACCAAGAGACAGCAAAGCATTTT.

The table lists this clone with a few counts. The CDR3 sequence: CASSPGVAEAFF. As DNA, the CDR3 is TGTGCCAGCAGCCCAGGGGTTGCTGAAGCTTTCTTT. J is TRBJ1-1 and V is TRBV28; TRBD1 might be the D (6 bases). Germline V gene sequence: CDR1 MDHEN, CDR2 SYDVKM. Trimming left V 6 bases short and J 6 bases short, with 11 bases between. CDR3 size: 12 residues.

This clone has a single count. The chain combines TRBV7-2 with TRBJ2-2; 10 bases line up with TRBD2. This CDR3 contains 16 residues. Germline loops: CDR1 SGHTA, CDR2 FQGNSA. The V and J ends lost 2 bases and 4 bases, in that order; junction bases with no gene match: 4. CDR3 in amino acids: CASSLKLAGATGELFF. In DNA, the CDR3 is TGTGCCAGCAGCTTAAAGCTAGCGGGGGCCACCGGGGAGCTGTTTTTT. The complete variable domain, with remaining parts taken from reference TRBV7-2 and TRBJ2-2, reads GAGVSQSPSNKVTEKGKDVELRCDPISGHTALYWYRQSLGQGLEFLIYFQGNSAPDKSGLPSDRFSAERTGGSVSTLTIQRTQQEDSAVYLCASSLKLAGATGELFFGEGSRLTVL.

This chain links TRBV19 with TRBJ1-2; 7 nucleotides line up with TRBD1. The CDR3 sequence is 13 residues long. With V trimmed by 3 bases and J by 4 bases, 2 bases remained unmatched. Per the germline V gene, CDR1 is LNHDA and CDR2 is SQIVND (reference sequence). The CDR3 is CASSIGTVYGYTF. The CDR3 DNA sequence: TGTGCCAGTAGTATCGGGACAGTCTATGGCTACACCTTC.

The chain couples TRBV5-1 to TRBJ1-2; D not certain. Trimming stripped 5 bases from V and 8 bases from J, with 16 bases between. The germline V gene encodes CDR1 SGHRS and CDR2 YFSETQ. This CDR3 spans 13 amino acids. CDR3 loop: CASRNLASEGYTF. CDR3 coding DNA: TGCGCCAGCAGAAATCTAGCGTCAGAGGGCTACACCTTC.

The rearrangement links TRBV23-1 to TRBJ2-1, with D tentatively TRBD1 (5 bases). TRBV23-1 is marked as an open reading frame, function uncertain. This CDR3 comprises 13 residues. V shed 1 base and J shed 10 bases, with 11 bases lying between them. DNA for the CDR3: TGCGCCAGCAGTCAATTTCCAGGGCCGGAGCAGTTCTTC. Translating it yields CASSQFPGPEQFF.